What follows describes a single T cell receptor (beta chain). This clone has at least ten counts. Its antigen is not yet known. Qualities for individual bases were not recorded, and no much larger clone is one base off. Lesional scalp punch biopsies and peripheral blood were collected from alopecia areata patients. PBMCs were isolated by density centrifugation and stained for CD3, CD4 and CD8, after which CD4+ and CD8+ T cells were sorted on a FACSAria. The untreated alopecia areata patients were recruited through a multicenter biomarker study. For about five biomarker-study patients, blood CD8+ T cells were further sorted into NKG2D-low and NKG2D-high fractions. CDR1 and CDR2 are read off the germline V gene (reference sequence) as LNHDA and SQIVND. V and J lose 7 bases and 5 bases, and a span of 12 bases separates them. The CDR3 runs 13 amino acids, cysteine and phenylalanine included. Just the 39-base CDR3 DNA is kept, in frame starting at base 1.

The data derive from a study of CD8+ T cells in alopecia areata (dated by TCRdb to 2016 to 2019). About the full investigation: High-throughput TCRbeta sequencing was used to examine T cell clonal expansion in alopecia areata in both the C3H/HeJ mouse model and human patients. Human TCRbeta sequencing covered scalp tissue and sorted CD4+ and CD8+ peripheral blood T cells from patchy and totalis/universalis alopecia areata patients and healthy controls. Scalp clonality was compared across normal scalp (n=4), patchy alopecia areata scalp (n=8), and alopecia totalis/universalis scalp (n=8). RNA came from the PAXgene miRNA kit for fixed scalp, the miRNeasy kit for PBMCs, and the RNeasy kit for mouse skin. TCRbeta CDR3 regions were amplified by immunoSEQ multiplex PCR using 35 Vbeta forward and 13 Jbeta reverse primers.

Study-level results and caveats: Lesional scalp, especially in alopecia totalis/universalis, showed higher clonality and more expanded CD8+ clones than normal scalp, suggesting antigenic drive. Shared TCR sequences between patients were less evident than in mice, which may be partly attributable to HLA diversity in the patient population. Unlike mouse skin, where gammadelta T cells dominate, normal human skin contains resident alphabeta T cells that get sequenced too, which complicates analysis of the scalp TCR repertoire.

Libraries were constructed by the immunoSEQ multiplex PCR assay. RNA was extracted from all samples and reverse transcribed into cDNA, which served as template for TCR sequencing. SuperScript III was used to make first-strand cDNA, primed with a 2:1 mix of oligo-dT and random hexamers. Amplification bias was assessed with a synthetic immune receptor repertoire, and residual bias was removed computationally. As for the authors' bioinformatics: Raw reads were preprocessed to remove errors, and CDR3 was defined according to IMGT conventions as the region from the conserved cysteine to phenylalanine. Clonality was calculated as 1 minus Shannon entropy normalized by log2 of the number of productive unique TCRs. Scalp TCRbeta sequences were cross-referenced with sorted blood CD4 and CD8 repertoires so that the CD4 or CD8 identity of scalp clones could be inferred. TCRdb's version of the immuneACCESS table is confined to in-frame rearrangements and falls short of the full clone set. An unresolved V gene accounts for under half of the shortfall where checked; the remainder is of unknown origin. Clonal size and the V and J genes are those of that table, whereas D and trimming came from the DNA. This sample has about 64,000 clones in its table, and 44% of those were observed once. The ten largest clones add up to 51% of the sample.

The source of this sequence is a human donor with alopecia areata. Recombination connected TRBV19 to TRBJ2-1; the D gene cannot be named for sure. The sample comprised NKG2D-low CD8+ T cells sorted from blood. Sample cell subset or site, as interpreted from the label and publication: sorted CD8+ NKG2D-low blood T cells. The DNA reads as follows: TGTGCCAGTATGCCGCGCAGGCACAATGAGCAGTTCTTC. Its amino acids are CASMPRRHNEQFF.